These T cell receptor beta chains were read from a single sample in a study of cytomegalovirus exposure and HLA in healthy donors. Data came from immunoSEQ multiplex PCR; TCRdb stores just in-frame clones and leaves some out. This table has 150,000 to 200,000 clones, approximately 86% appearing once. The source material was PBMCs. The receptors here all came from a woman aged 18 to 35 in good health and CMV-seronegative. CDR3s include the opening cysteine and the closing phenylalanine or tryptophan. The order of the fields is clone size, D gene, J gene, V gene, CDR3 length, CDR3 DNA, CDR3 protein. D genes are given only for firm matches. For some rows the clone size is stated as once, few or many, or as a class when expanded; others skip it.

NA,TRBD1,TRBJ2-2,TRBV28,15,TGTGCCAGCAGTCCATGGGACAGGATAACCGGGGAGCTGTTTTTT,CASSPWDRITGELFF
few,NA,TRBJ1-2,TRBV7-9,17,TGTGCCAGCAGCTTAGAAGCCGGACTGGGTTTGATCTATGGCTACACCTTC,CASSLEAGLGLIYGYTF
NA,TRBD2,TRBJ2-7,TRBV18,16,TGTGCCAGCTCACCACGAGGGACTAGCGGGAGTAGGGAGCAGTACTTC,CASSPRGTSGSREQYF
once,NA,TRBJ2-7,TRBV30,12,TGTGCCTGGTCAGGGGTGCGCTACGAGCAGTACTTC,CAWSGVRYEQYF
NA,NA,TRBJ2-7,TRBV7-9,12,TGTTCCAGCAGCCTAAACAGGGTCGAGCAGTACTTC,CSSSLNRVEQYF
NA,TRBD2,TRBJ2-7,TRBV11-3,15,TGTGCCAGCAGCCCTAGAGTAGCGGGCTCCTACGAGCAGTACTTC,CASSPRVAGSYEQYF
NA,NA,TRBJ2-1,TRBV11-3,13,TGTGCCAGCAGCTTAGCCAGGTACAATGAGCAGTTCTTC,CASSLARYNEQFF
NA,NA,TRBJ2-7,TRBV2,14,TGTGCCAGCAGGTTCCAAATGAGTACCTACGAGCAGTACTTC,CASRFQMSTYEQYF
NA,TRBD2,TRBJ2-5,TRBV11-3,17,TGTGCCAGCAGCCCTCAGGGACTAGCCCAGAGGAAAGAGACCCAGTACTTC,CASSPQGLAQRKETQYF
few,TRBD1,TRBJ2-2,TRBV7-2,16,TGTGCCAGCAGCCTAGCCGGGACAGCGAACACCGGGGAGCTGTTTTTT,CASSLAGTANTGELFF
NA,TRBD2,TRBJ2-3,TRBV19,16,TGTGCCAGCCAGCTTCGAAGGACTAGCGGGAGTGATACGCAGTATTTT,CASQLRRTSGSDTQYF
NA,TRBD2,TRBJ2-2,TRBV7-2,15,TGTGCCAGCAGCTTACTAGCGGGGGAAACCGGGGAGCTGTTTTTT,CASSLLAGETGELFF
NA,NA,TRBJ1-5,TRBV30,13,TGTGCCTGGGGCCGGGACAACGATCAGCCCCAGCATTTT,CAWGRDNDQPQHF
NA,TRBD1,TRBJ1-2,TRBV6-5,13,TGTGCCAGCAGAGCAGGGACAGCCTATGGCTACACCTTC,CASRAGTAYGYTF
NA,NA,TRBJ2-5,TRBV18,15,TGTGCCAGCTCTCTGAATTCAGGGTCCCAAGAGACCCAGTACTTC,CASSLNSGSQETQYF
NA,TRBD1,TRBJ1-2,TRBV28,16,TGTGCCAGCAGTTTGAACACAGGGGGCTGGAACTATGGCTACACCTTC,CASSLNTGGWNYGYTF